This T cell receptor beta chain comes out of a study of blood T cell repertoires in COVID-19. This CDR3 contains 15 residues. The germline gives CDR1 LNHDA, CDR2 SQIVND (reference sequence). Trimming left V 4 bases short and J 4 bases short, with 15 bases between. Clones were sequenced by immunoSEQ multiplex PCR, and TCRdb holds only the in-frame ones, with some missing. The sample consists of roughly 200,000 clones, around 88% of them appearing once. The sequencing sample was made of PBMCs or T cells enriched from blood (not recorded which). V gene TRBV19 combines with J gene TRBJ2-3; weak D call: TRBD1 (6 bases). This receptor was obtained from a man aged 35 to 55 with acute COVID-19. The CDR3 protein is CASSTHRDHADTQYF. The CDR3 bases are TGTGCCAGTAGTACCCACAGGGATCACGCAGATACGCAGTATTTT.